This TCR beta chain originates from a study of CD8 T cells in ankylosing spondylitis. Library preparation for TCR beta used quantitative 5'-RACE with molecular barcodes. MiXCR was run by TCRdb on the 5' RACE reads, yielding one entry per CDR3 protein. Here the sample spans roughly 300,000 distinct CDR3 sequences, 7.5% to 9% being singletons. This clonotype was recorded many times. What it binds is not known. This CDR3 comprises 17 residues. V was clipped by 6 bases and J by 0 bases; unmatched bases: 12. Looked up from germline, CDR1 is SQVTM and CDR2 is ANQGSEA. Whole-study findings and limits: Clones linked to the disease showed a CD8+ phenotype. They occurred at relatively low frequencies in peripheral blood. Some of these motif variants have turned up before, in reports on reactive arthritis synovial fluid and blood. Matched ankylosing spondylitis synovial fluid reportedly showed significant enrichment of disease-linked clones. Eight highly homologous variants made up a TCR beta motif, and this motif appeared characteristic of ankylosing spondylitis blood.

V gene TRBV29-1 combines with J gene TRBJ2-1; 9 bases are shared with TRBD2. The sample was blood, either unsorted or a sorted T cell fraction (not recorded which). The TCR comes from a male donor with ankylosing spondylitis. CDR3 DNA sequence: TGCAGCGTCCCCCTACTAAGCGGGGGGAGCTCCTACAATGAGCAGTTCTTC. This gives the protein CSVPLLSGGSSYNEQFF.